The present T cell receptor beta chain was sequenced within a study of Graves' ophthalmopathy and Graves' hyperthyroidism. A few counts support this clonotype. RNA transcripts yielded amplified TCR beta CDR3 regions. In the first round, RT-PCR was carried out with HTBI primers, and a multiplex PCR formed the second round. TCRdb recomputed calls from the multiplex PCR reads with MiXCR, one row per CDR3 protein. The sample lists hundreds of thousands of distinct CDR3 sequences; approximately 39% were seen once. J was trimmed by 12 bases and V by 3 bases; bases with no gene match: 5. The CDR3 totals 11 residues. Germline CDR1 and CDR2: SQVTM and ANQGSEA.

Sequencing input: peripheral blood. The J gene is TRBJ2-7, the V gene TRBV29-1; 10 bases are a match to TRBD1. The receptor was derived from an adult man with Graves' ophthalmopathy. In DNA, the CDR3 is TGCAGCGTTGAGGTGGGGGACAGGGGGTACTTC. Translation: CSVEVGDRGYF.